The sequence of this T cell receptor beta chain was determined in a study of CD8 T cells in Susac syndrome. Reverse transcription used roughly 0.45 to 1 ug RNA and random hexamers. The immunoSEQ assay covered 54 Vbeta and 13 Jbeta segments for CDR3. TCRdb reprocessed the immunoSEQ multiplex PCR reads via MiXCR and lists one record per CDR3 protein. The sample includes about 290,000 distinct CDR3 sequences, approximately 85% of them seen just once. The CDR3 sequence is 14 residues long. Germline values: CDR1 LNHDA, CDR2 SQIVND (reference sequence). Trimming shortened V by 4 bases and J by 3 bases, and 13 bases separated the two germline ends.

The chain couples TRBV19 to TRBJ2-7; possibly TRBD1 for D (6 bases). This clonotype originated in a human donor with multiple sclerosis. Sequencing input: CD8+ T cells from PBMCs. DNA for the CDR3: TGTGCCAGTAGTACCCCGGGACACCTCTACGAGCAGTACTTC. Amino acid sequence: CASSTPGHLYEQYF.